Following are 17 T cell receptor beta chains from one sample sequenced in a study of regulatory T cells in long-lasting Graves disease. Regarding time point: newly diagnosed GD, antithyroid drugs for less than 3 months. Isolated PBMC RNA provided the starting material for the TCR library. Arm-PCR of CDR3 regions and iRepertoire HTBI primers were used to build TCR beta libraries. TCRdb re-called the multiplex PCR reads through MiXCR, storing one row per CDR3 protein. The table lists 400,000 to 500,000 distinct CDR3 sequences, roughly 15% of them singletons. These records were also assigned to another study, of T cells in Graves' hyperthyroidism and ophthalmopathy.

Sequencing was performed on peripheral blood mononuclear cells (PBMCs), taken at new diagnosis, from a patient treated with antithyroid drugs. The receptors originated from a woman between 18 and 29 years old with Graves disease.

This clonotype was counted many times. CDR3 DNA sequence: TGTGCCAGCAGTGAAGGGCAGGGACCGGAGACCCAGTACTTC. Translating it yields CASSEGQGPETQYF. The gene calls are TRBV2 and TRBJ2-5; D might be TRBD1 or TRBD2, each matching 5 bases. The CDR3 has 14 residues. Trimming stripped 1 base from V and 5 bases from J, with 11 bases between. Germline CDR1 is SNHLY and CDR2 is FYNNEI.

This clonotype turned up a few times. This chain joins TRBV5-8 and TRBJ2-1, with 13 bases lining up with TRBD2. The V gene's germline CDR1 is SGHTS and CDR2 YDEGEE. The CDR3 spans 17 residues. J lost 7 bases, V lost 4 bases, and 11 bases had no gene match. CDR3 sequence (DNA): TGTGCCAGCAGCCGACGGACTAGCGGGAGTCTCAGGAATGAGCAGTTCTTC. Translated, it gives CASSRRTSGSLRNEQFF.

CDR3 residues: CASSAVSNSGTGELFF. The CDR3 nucleotides read TGTGCCAGCAGTGCCGTCTCTAATTCGGGCACCGGGGAGCTGTTTTTT. This chain connects TRBV2 to TRBJ2-2, with D unresolved. V dropped 4 bases and J dropped 4 bases, with 16 bases sitting between them. The CDR3 contains 16 residues. CDR1 and CDR2 from the germline V gene are SNHLY and FYNNEI.

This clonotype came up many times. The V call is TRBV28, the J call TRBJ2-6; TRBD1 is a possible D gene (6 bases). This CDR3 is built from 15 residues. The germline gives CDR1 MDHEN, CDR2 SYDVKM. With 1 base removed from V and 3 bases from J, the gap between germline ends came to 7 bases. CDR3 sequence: CASSLSGVGANVLTF. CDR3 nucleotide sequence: TGTGCCAGCAGTTTATCAGGGGTTGGGGCCAACGTCCTGACTTTC.

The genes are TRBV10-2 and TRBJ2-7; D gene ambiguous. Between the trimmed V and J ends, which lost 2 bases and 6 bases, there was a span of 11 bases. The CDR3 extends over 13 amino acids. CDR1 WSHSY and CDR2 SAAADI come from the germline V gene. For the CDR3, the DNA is TGCGCCAGCAGTGAGGGTTCCTTAGGCGAGCAGTACTTC. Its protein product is CASSEGSLGEQYF.

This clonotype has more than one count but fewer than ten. CDR3 bases: TGTGCCAGCAGCCTGACAGGGTTCCGTAACTATGGCTACACCTTC. This sequence encodes CASSLTGFRNYGYTF. The chain recombines TRBV7-2 with TRBJ1-2; 7 bases are a match to TRBD1. The J segment lost 1 base and the V segment lost 5 bases, leaving 7 bases of the junction unmatched. The CDR3 runs 15 residues. Germline V gene lookup returns CDR1 SGHTA and CDR2 FQGNSA.

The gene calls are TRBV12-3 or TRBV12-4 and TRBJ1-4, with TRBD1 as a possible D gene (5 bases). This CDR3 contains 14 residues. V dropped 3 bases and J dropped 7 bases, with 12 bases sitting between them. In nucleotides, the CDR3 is TGTGCCAGCAGTTTTGCGGCAGGGTCTGAAAAACTGTTTTTT. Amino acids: CASSFAAGSEKLFF.

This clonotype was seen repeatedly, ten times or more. The CDR3 DNA reads as TGTGCCAGCAGCCTACACACCCCGGGACAGGGTGACAATGAGCAGTTCTTC. This encodes CASSLHTPGQGDNEQFF. This chain links TRBV7-3 with TRBJ2-1, with 9 bases fitting TRBD1. Per the germline V gene, CDR1 is SGHTA and CDR2 is FQGTGA. The ends lost 5 bases at V and 5 bases at J; junction bases unmatched: 13. This CDR3 is built from 17 residues. Looking up the rest from reference TRBV7-3 and TRBJ2-1 gives the full variable domain: GAGVSQTPSNKVTEKGKYVELRCDPISGHTALYWYRQSLGQGPEFLIYFQGTGAADDSGLPNDRFFAVRPEGSVSTLKIQRTERGDSAVYLCASSLHTPGQGDNEQFFGPGTRLTVL.

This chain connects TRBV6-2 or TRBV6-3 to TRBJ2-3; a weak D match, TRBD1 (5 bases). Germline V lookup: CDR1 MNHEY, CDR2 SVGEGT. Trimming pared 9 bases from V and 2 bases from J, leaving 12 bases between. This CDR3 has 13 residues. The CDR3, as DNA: TGTGCCAGTACAGACAGCCACACAGATACGCAGTATTTT. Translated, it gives CASTDSHTDTQYF.

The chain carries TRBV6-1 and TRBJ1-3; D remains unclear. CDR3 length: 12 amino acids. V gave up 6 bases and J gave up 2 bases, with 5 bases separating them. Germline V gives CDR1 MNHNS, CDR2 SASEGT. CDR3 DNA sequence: TGTGCCAGCAGAGGCACTGGAAACACCATATATTTT. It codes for CASRGTGNTIYF.

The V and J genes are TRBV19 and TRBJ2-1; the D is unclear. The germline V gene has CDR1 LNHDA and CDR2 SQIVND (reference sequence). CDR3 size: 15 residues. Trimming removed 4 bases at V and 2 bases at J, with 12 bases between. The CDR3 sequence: CASSTTVLTYNEQFF. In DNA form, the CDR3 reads TGTGCCAGTAGTACCACTGTACTCACCTACAATGAGCAGTTCTTC.

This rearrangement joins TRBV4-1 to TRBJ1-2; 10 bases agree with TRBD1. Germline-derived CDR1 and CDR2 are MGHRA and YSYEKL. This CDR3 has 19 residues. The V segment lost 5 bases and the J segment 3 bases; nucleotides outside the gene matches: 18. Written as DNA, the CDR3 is TGCGCCAGCAGCATCAAAGGACAGGGGGACGGCGATCTGTACTATGGCTACACCTTC. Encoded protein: CASSIKGQGDGDLYYGYTF.

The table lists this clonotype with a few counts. CDR3 protein: CASRASSYSNSPLHF. The CDR3 DNA is TGTGCCAGCCGGGCGAGCAGTTATTCGAATTCACCCCTCCACTTT. The genes are TRBV7-3 and TRBJ1-6; D gene ambiguous. The CDR3 runs to 15 residues. Germline assignment: CDR1 SGHTA and CDR2 FQGTGA. V was cut by 8 bases and J by 7 bases, with 18 bases left in between.

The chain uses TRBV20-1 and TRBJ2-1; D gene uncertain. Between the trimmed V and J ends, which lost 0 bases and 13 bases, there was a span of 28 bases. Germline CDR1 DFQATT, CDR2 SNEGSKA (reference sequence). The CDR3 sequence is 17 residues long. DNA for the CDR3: TGCAGTGCTAGAGATCGGAAGGGTGGATCAACTCAAGAGACCCAGTTCTTC. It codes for CSARDRKGGSTQETQFF.

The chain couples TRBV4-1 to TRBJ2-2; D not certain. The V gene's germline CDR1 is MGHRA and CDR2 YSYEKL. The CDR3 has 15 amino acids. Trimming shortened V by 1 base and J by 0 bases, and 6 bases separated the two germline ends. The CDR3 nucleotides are TGCGCCAGCAGCCAAGGGTATTCGAACACCGGGGAGCTGTTTTTT. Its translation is CASSQGYSNTGELFF.

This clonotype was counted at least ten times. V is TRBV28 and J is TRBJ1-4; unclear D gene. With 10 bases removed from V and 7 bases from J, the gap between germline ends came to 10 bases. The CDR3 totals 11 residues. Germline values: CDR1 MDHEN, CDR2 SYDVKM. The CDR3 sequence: CATSPREKLFF. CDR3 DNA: TGTGCCACCTCCCCTCGTGAAAAACTGTTTTTT.

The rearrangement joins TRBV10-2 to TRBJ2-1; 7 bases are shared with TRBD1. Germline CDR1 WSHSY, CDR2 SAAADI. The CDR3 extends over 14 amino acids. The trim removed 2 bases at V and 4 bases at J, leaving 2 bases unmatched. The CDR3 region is CASSEGDRYNEQFF. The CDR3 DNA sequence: TGCGCCAGCAGTGAGGGGGACAGATACAATGAGCAGTTCTTC.